Below, 23 T cell receptor beta chains from the same sample are listed, as sequenced in a study of cytomegalovirus exposure and HLA in healthy donors. Primers: 60 Vbeta forward and 13 Jbeta reverse. Using immunoSEQ multiplex PCR, the repertoire was profiled, and TCRdb retains in-frame clones only, with some absent. The sample gives 120,000 or so clones, over 60% of which show up once; around 2.9% is in the top ten. Sequenced: PBMCs. Receptor source: a woman aged 55-75 years in good health and CMV-seropositive.

The chain is built from TRBV18 and TRBJ1-6, with 7 bases lining up with TRBD1. Germline lookup yields CDR1 KGHSH and CDR2 LQKENI. Trimming took 1 base from V and 6 from J; bases not matched to a gene: 9. This CDR3 comprises 17 residues. CDR3 sequence reads: CASSPREGAQGNSPLHF. The DNA of the CDR3 is TGTGCCAGCTCACCACGCGAGGGGGCGCAGGGTAATTCACCCCTCCACTTT.

This chain links TRBV5-1 with TRBJ2-3; 13 bases map to TRBD2. V lost 0 bases to trimming and J lost 5 bases; unmatched junction nucleotides: 3. CDR1 is SGHRS and CDR2 is YFSETQ in the germline V gene. This CDR3 region has 16 residues. CDR3 protein: CASSLGGLAGQDTQYF. The CDR3 nucleotides are TGCGCCAGCAGCTTGGGGGGACTAGCGGGACAAGATACGCAGTATTTT.

A few counts support this clone. This chain links TRBV6-1 with TRBJ1-4, with a possible D match to TRBD1 (5 bases). Germline V gene data show CDR1 as MNHNS and CDR2 as SASEGT. This CDR3 region has 18 residues. Trimming left V 1 base short and J 5 bases short, with 20 bases between. The CDR3 nucleotides are TGTGCCAGCAGTGAAGGGCGTACAGGAGATCCGATAAATGAAAAACTGTTTTTT. This codes for CASSEGRTGDPINEKLFF.

There are a few counts of this clone. The chain couples TRBV6-1 to TRBJ2-7; 9 bases agree with TRBD2. The junction had 1 base not matched to a gene; V was cut back by 0 bases and J by 1 base. Per germline, CDR1 MNHNS and CDR2 SASEGT. The CDR3 length is 15 residues. The CDR3 protein is CASSEASGGSYEQYF. The CDR3 DNA follows: TGTGCCAGCAGTGAAGCTAGCGGGGGATCCTACGAGCAGTACTTC.

This clone was seen more than once but under ten times. J is TRBJ1-1 and V is TRBV4-1; D call uncertain. The CDR3 is made up of 15 amino acids. Trimming took off 1 base at V and 1 base at J, with 10 bases between the two ends. Germline CDR1 is MGHRA and CDR2 is YSYEKL. CDR3 sequence (DNA): TGCGCCAGCAGCCAAGGTTATCTGGCGAACACTGAAGCTTTCTTT. The encoded protein is CASSQGYLANTEAFF.

The genes are TRBV25-1 and TRBJ2-7; possible D gene TRBD2, 6 bases. The CDR3 has 17 amino acids. V lost 3 bases, J lost 2 bases, and 20 bases lay in between. From germline, CDR1 is MGHDK and CDR2 SYGVNS. DNA for the CDR3: TGTGCCAGCAGTGATCGCGTCAATCCCGGAGGGACCTACGAGCAGTACTTC. Its translation is CASSDRVNPGGTYEQYF.

V is TRBV13 and J is TRBJ1-2; TRBD1 is a possible D gene (5 bases). Per germline, CDR1 PRHDT and CDR2 FYEKMQ (reference sequence). The V and J ends lost 3 bases and 6 bases respectively, with 17 bases between them. The CDR3 sequence is 15 residues long. The CDR3 sequence is CASSLGPGTKDGYTF. In DNA, the CDR3 is TGTGCCAGCAGCTTGGGCCCCGGGACTAAAGATGGCTACACCTTC.

This clone came up once. The chain joins TRBV7-9 to TRBJ2-1; D is unresolved. Germline V CDR1 and CDR2: SEHNR, FQNEAQ (reference sequence). V was shortened by 11 bases and J by 4 bases, with 12 bases between the two germline ends. This CDR3 is built from 12 residues. CDR3 region: CAGQRNYNEQFF. CDR3 coding DNA: TGTGCCGGCCAGAGGAATTACAATGAGCAGTTCTTC.

The chain combines TRBV27 with TRBJ2-3; unclear D gene. This CDR3 has 13 residues. Per the germline V gene, CDR1 is MNHEY and CDR2 is SMNVEV (reference sequence). V was cut by 5 bases and J by 2 bases, with 8 bases left in between. The DNA of the CDR3 is TGTGCCAGCAGTCGAACTTTCACAGATACGCAGTATTTT. Its protein product is CASSRTFTDTQYF.

This clone was detected only once. The rearrangement joins TRBV10-3 to TRBJ2-2; TRBD2 is a possible D gene (7 bases). Per the germline V gene, CDR1 is ENHRY and CDR2 is SYGVKD. V lost 7 bases and J 2 bases, leaving 11 bases between the germline ends. The CDR3 spans 14 residues. The CDR3 region has the DNA TGTGCCATCAAGGGGGGGGAAAACACCGGGGAGCTGTTTTTT. As protein: CAIKGGENTGELFF.

Points on this clone: The sample holds other DNA sequences that translate to the same CDR3. The rearrangement joins TRBV11-2 to TRBJ1-1, with D perhaps matching TRBD1 (6 bases). Germline V CDR1 and CDR2: SGHAT, FQNNGV. There are 13 residues in the CDR3. Between the trimmed V and J ends, which lost 6 bases and 2 bases, there was a span of 10 bases. CDR3 nucleotide sequence: TGTGCCAGCAGTTTACAGGGCAACACTGAAGCTTTCTTT. It is translated as CASSLQGNTEAFF.

The chain couples TRBV10-1 to TRBJ2-3; 7 bases are shared with TRBD2. This CDR3 is 14 amino acids long. The V gene's germline CDR1 is WNHNN and CDR2 SYGVQD (reference sequence). Trimming removed 10 bases from V and 2 bases from J; junction bases left unmatched: 9. The CDR3 is CATSAGPNTDTQYF. The CDR3 DNA is TGCGCCACCTCAGCGGGACCAAACACAGATACGCAGTATTTT.

This chain uses TRBV5-1 with TRBJ2-7, with a possible D match to TRBD2 (6 bases). Trimming took off 0 bases at V and 2 bases at J, with 15 bases between the two ends. The CDR3 length is 16 residues. Germline CDR1 SGHRS, CDR2 YFSETQ. CDR3 amino acids: CASSLAEEGQTYEQYF. The CDR3 region has the DNA TGCGCCAGCAGCTTGGCCGAGGAGGGCCAGACCTACGAGCAGTACTTC.

The CDR3 protein is CASPSWGGEQYF. DNA for the CDR3: TGTGCCAGCCCATCCTGGGGGGGCGAGCAGTACTTC. The J gene is TRBJ2-7, the V gene TRBV6-5; TRBD2 matches 7 bases. From germline, CDR1 is MNHEY and CDR2 SVGAGI. Losses at the gene ends were 8 bases for V and 6 bases for J; bases not matched to a gene: 7. The CDR3 is made up of 12 amino acids.

This clone is a singleton in its sample. This chain joins TRBV19 and TRBJ1-2, with TRBD1 matching 7 bases. Looked up from germline, CDR1 is LNHDA and CDR2 is SQIVND (reference sequence). With 6 bases clipped from V and 8 bases from J, the junction kept 3 bases outside the gene matches. This CDR3 contains 11 residues. This CDR3 reads CASSLGGGYTF. The CDR3 DNA sequence: TGTGCCAGTAGCTTAGGGGGCGGCTACACCTTC. The full variable domain, with the rest looked up from reference TRBV19 and TRBJ1-2, is DGGITQSPKYLFRKEGQNVTLSCEQNLNHDAMYWYRQDPGQGLRLIYYSQIVNDFQKGDIAEGYSVSREKKESFPLTVTSAQKNPTAFYLCASSLGGGYTFGSGTRLTVV.

The sample holds one count of this clone. V usage is TRBV5-1 and J usage is TRBJ2-5, with 8 positions matching TRBD2. The germline V gene encodes CDR1 SGHRS and CDR2 YFSETQ. Trimming cost V 3 bases and J 0 bases; bases outside gene matches: 19. This CDR3 contains 20 residues. As DNA, the CDR3 is TGCGCCAGCAGCTCCCGGGGACTAGGAGAGGGGAGGGCGTACCAAGAGACCCAGTACTTC. As protein: CASSSRGLGEGRAYQETQYF.

The rearrangement joins TRBV7-9 to TRBJ1-2, with a possible D match to TRBD1 (5 bases). Trimming left V 2 bases short and J 8 bases short, with 15 bases between. Germline loops: CDR1 SEHNR, CDR2 FQNEAQ (reference sequence). The CDR3 is 14 residues long. The CDR3 DNA follows: TGTGCCAGCAGCTTAAGGGACCCTGGAGGGGGCTACACCTTC. Amino acid sequence: CASSLRDPGGGYTF.

The CDR3 DNA follows: TGTGCCAGCAGCTCGGGACAGGGGAAATACGAGCAGTACTTC. Translating gives CASSSGQGKYEQYF. V usage is TRBV5-4 and J usage is TRBJ2-7, with 10 bases matching TRBD1. The ends lost 3 bases at V and 4 bases at J; junction bases unmatched: 4. This CDR3 is 14 amino acids long. Per germline, CDR1 SGHNT and CDR2 YYREEE (reference sequence).

In its sample, this clone was seen once. The V and J genes are TRBV15 and TRBJ2-7, with 7 bases lining up with TRBD2. There are 14 residues in the CDR3. Germline V gene sequence: CDR1 LNHNV, CDR2 YYDKDF (reference sequence). Unmatched junction bases numbered 7, after V lost 3 bases and J lost 5 bases. CDR3 nucleotide sequence: TGTGCCACCAGCAGGGGGGAGGGGACTGACGAGCAGTACTTC. Translation gives CATSRGEGTDEQYF. Full variable domain (rest looked up from reference TRBV15 and TRBJ2-7): DAMVIQNPRYQVTQFGKPVTLSCSQTLNHNVMYWYQQKSSQAPKLLFHYYDKDFNNEADTPDNFQSRRPNTSFCFLDIRSPGLGDTAMYLCATSRGEGTDEQYFGPGTRLTVT.

J is TRBJ2-2 and V is TRBV5-1; 7 bases line up with TRBD1. Trimming at V came to 1 base and at J to 1 base, leaving 4 bases not matched to a gene. This CDR3 has 16 residues. Germline loops: CDR1 SGHRS, CDR2 YFSETQ. The DNA of the CDR3 is TGCGCCAGCAGCTTGCGCCAGGGGGTGAACACCGGGGAGCTGTTTTTT. It translates to CASSLRQGVNTGELFF.

The V and J genes are TRBV9 and TRBJ2-3; D gene ambiguous. This CDR3 has 14 residues. Trimming stripped 7 bases from V and 0 bases from J, with 12 bases between. Looked up from germline, CDR1 is SGDLS and CDR2 is YYNGEE. The CDR3 DNA reads TGTGCCAGCCAGAAAGAAAAAAGCACAGATACGCAGTATTTT. Translated: CASQKEKSTDTQYF.

The chain links TRBV19 to TRBJ1-2; D is possibly TRBD1 (6 bases). Germline values: CDR1 LNHDA, CDR2 SQIVND (reference sequence). The germline V and J ends were trimmed by 5 bases and 6 bases, with 19 bases remaining between them. The CDR3 runs to 15 residues. The CDR3 is CASSPELDRPHGYTF. For the CDR3, the DNA is TGTGCCAGTAGTCCTGAGTTGGACAGACCCCATGGCTACACCTTC.

The chain recombines TRBV6-1 with TRBJ2-6; the D gene is possibly TRBD1 (6 bases). V was trimmed by 1 base and J by 1 base, leaving 14 bases between them. The germline gives CDR1 MNHNS, CDR2 SASEGT. This CDR3 comprises 18 residues. As DNA, the CDR3 is TGTGCCAGCAGTGAAGACGTCAGGGGCCTTTCTGGGGCCAACGTCCTGACTTTC. This gives the protein CASSEDVRGLSGANVLTF.